The 4 T cell receptor beta chains below were found in one sample sequenced in a study of control samples from healthy donors and cancer patients. The data were produced by immunoSEQ multiplex PCR, yet TCRdb's version contains in-frame clones alone and is incomplete. The sample records tens of thousands of clones, about 83% being singletons. The sample comprised PBMCs. The receptors stem from a woman in her sixties or seventies with lung cancer.

The chain couples TRBV27 to TRBJ2-7; a possible D gene is TRBD2 (6 bases). Germline assignment: CDR1 MNHEY and CDR2 SMNVEV (reference sequence). This CDR3 spans 14 amino acids. V was pared by 5 bases and J by 4 bases, with 15 bases between. The CDR3 region has the DNA TGTGCCAGCAGTCATAGCGGAGGGAGGTACGAGCAGTACTTC. This sequence encodes CASSHSGGRYEQYF.

This clone was seen only once. V is TRBV25-1 and J is TRBJ2-2; D might be TRBD1 or TRBD2, each matching 5 bases. CDR1 and CDR2 (germline): MGHDK, SYGVNS. The V gene lost 5 bases and the J gene lost 4 bases, with 11 bases spanning the gap. The CDR3 totals 14 residues. For the CDR3, the DNA is TGTGCCAGCAGTCCCCAGGGACGCACCGGGGAGCTGTTTTTT. This translates into CASSPQGRTGELFF.

V usage is TRBV6-5 and J usage is TRBJ1-2; TRBD1 aligns across 8 bases. The CDR3 length is 15 residues. Trimming at V came to 5 bases and at J to 6 bases, leaving 11 bases not matched to a gene. Germline V CDR1 and CDR2: MNHEY, SVGAGI. This chain's CDR3 is CASSQYGQGRNGYTF. Here the CDR3 DNA reads TGTGCCAGCAGTCAATATGGACAGGGTAGAAATGGCTACACCTTC.

This chain links TRBV5-1 with TRBJ2-1, with a tentative D call TRBD1 (5 bases). The CDR3 totals 14 residues. Germline values: CDR1 SGHRS, CDR2 YFSETQ. Deletions cut 0 bases from V and 7 bases from J, with 11 bases between. The DNA of the CDR3 is TGCGCCAGCAGCTTGGTTCAGGGCCAAAATGAGCAGTTCTTC. Translating it yields CASSLVQGQNEQFF. Full variable domain (remainder filled in from reference TRBV5-1 and TRBJ2-1): KAGVTQTPRYLIKTRGQQVTLSCSPISGHRSVSWYQQTPGQGLQFLFEYFSETQRNKGNFPGRFSGRQFSNSRSEMNVSTLELGDSALYLCASSLVQGQNEQFFGPGTRLTVL.